The clone carrying this TCR beta chain was seen only once. These data come from a study of control samples from healthy donors and cancer patients. TCRdb keeps only in-frame clones here, not all; method: immunoSEQ multiplex PCR. The table lists approximately 190,000 clones, about nine tenths of them singletons. The CDR3 length is 15 residues. Trimming pared 4 bases from V and 0 bases from J, leaving 13 bases between. The germline V gene has CDR1 ENHRY and CDR2 SYGVKD. The TCR sequence derives from a man aged 25 to 40 in good health. The chain recombines TRBV10-3 with TRBJ2-7, with D unresolved. Sequencing was carried out using blood. The CDR3: CAISAELRSSYEQYF. The DNA of the CDR3 is TGTGCCATCAGTGCAGAACTGCGCAGCTCCTACGAGCAGTACTTC.